The present T cell receptor beta chain was sequenced within a study of CD8+ T cells in alopecia areata. Germline assignment: CDR1 SGHTA and CDR2 FQGNSA. V shed 5 bases and J shed 8 bases, with 12 bases lying between them. This CDR3 is 12 amino acids long. RNA extraction and reverse transcription yielded cDNA as sequencing template. The method was immunoSEQ multiplex PCR; TCRdb's version includes in-frame clones alone and lacks a portion of them. The sample lists 180,000 or so clones, roughly 60% occurring once. Collected material from alopecia areata patients comprised lesional scalp punch biopsies and peripheral blood.

The chain uses TRBV7-2 and TRBJ1-2; possibly TRBD1 for D (6 bases). The receptor comes from a human donor with alopecia areata. Sample: CD4+ T cells sorted from blood, taken at week 0. The CDR3 loop reads CASSQTGYGYTF. The CDR3 DNA sequence: TGTGCCAGCAGCCAAACAGGGTACGGCTACACCTTC.